The clone carrying this T cell receptor beta chain was observed at least ten times. The sample comes from a study of human T cells and chemical hapten exposure. Time point denoted: patch test 3, about 24 weeks after DPC sensitization. Regarding treatment: therapeutic diphenylcyclopropenone sensitization with weekly scalp DPC. V gave up 0 bases and J gave up 5 bases, with 13 bases separating them. Germline V CDR1 and CDR2: GTSNPN, SVGIG (reference sequence). The CDR3 spans 14 residues. Each CDR3 protein gets one entry after TCRdb re-called the RACE reads with MiXCR. The sample holds 82,000 or so distinct CDR3 sequences, 10% to 15% seen once.

The clonotype was recovered from a woman aged 50 to 60 with alopecia areata. Some clones in this sample may be carry-over from other donors' samples. Sequenced material: whole blood, taken in connection with sensitization to the hapten diphenylcyclopropenone (DPC). J is TRBJ1-1 and V is TRBV30, with D possibly matching TRBD1 (6 bases). In DNA, the CDR3 is TGTGCCTGGAGTGTATCAGGGGTGAGGACTGAAGCTTTCTTT. It specifies CAWSVSGVRTEAFF.